The 5 T cell receptor beta chains below come from one sample, sequenced in a study of untreated major depressive disorder. The method was immunoSEQ multiplex PCR; TCRdb's version includes in-frame clones alone and lacks a portion of them. This table holds approximately 21,000 clones, roughly 86% found once. Sample: CD4+ T cells from PBMCs. The source of these receptors is a woman aged 35 to 49 in good health.

The chain recombines TRBV7-2 with TRBJ2-7; 10 bases align to TRBD2. Unmatched junction bases numbered 1, after V lost 2 bases and J lost 0 bases. The length of the CDR3 is 15 residues. Germline V gene lookup returns CDR1 SGHTA and CDR2 FQGNSA. The CDR3: CASSLSGRVSYEQYF. The DNA of the CDR3 is TGTGCCAGCAGCTTAAGCGGGAGGGTCTCCTACGAGCAGTACTTC.

The table lists this clone with a count of one. The genes are TRBV5-1 and TRBJ2-3; 7 nucleotides agree with TRBD2. The CDR3 extends over 15 amino acids. Trimming took 0 bases from V and 6 from J; bases not matched to a gene: 7. Germline V gene sequence: CDR1 SGHRS, CDR2 YFSETQ. CDR3 DNA: TGCGCCAGCAGCTTGGCTCATGCTAGCGGCGATACGCAGTATTTT. Translation: CASSLAHASGDTQYF.

This chain connects TRBV7-9 to TRBJ2-6; D remains unclear. Trimming left V 6 bases short and J 0 bases short, with 6 bases between. Germline V gene data show CDR1 as SEHNR and CDR2 as FQNEAQ (reference sequence). This CDR3 has 14 amino acids. In DNA, the CDR3 is TGTGCCAGCAGGCAGTTCTCTGGGGCCAACGTCCTGACTTTC. Translated, it gives CASRQFSGANVLTF.

The chain couples TRBV5-1 to TRBJ2-5; D may be TRBD1 or TRBD2 (5 bases each). V lost 1 base and J 1 base, leaving 14 bases between the germline ends. This CDR3 region has 16 residues. The germline V gene has CDR1 SGHRS and CDR2 YFSETQ. The CDR3 spells CASSLWDPKGQETQYF. The CDR3 nucleotides read TGCGCCAGCAGCTTGTGGGACCCAAAAGGCCAAGAGACCCAGTACTTC. Full variable domain (remainder filled in from reference TRBV5-1 and TRBJ2-5): KAGVTQTPRYLIKTRGQQVTLSCSPISGHRSVSWYQQTPGQGLQFLFEYFSETQRNKGNFPGRFSGRQFSNSRSEMNVSTLELGDSALYLCASSLWDPKGQETQYFGPGTRLLVL.

This chain joins TRBV28 and TRBJ2-1; 7 bases line up with TRBD2. Germline V lookup: CDR1 MDHEN, CDR2 SYDVKM. The CDR3 is made up of 14 amino acids. The V segment lost 8 bases and the J segment 6 bases; nucleotides outside the gene matches: 10. The CDR3 coding sequence is TGTGCCAGCGAAGTAACGGGAGGTGGCAATGAGCAGTTCTTC. This gives the protein CASEVTGGGNEQFF.